The 18 T cell receptor beta chains presented below share a single source sample, sequenced in a study of blood T cell repertoires in COVID-19. Data came from immunoSEQ multiplex PCR; TCRdb stores just in-frame clones and leaves some out. This table has fewer than 450,000 clones, 88% appearing once. The sequencing input was peripheral blood. The receptors here all came from a woman aged 70 to 79 with COVID-19, enrolled during active disease.

The gene calls are TRBV11-2 and TRBJ1-4; TRBD1 might be the D (6 bases). The length of the CDR3 is 14 residues. V lost 6 bases to trimming and J lost 5 bases, with 13 bases between them. CDR1 and CDR2 from the germline V gene are SGHAT and FQNNGV. CDR3 nucleotides: TGTGCCAGCAGTTGGGACAACGGGAATGAAAAACTGTTTTTT. It specifies CASSWDNGNEKLFF.

CDR3 in DNA: TGTGCCAGCAGTACCACCGGGACAGGGGGTGGGAATGAGCAGTTCTTC. It is translated as CASSTTGTGGGNEQFF. V and J are TRBV28 and TRBJ2-1, with 11 bases matching TRBD1. V lost 5 bases to trimming and J lost 7 bases; unmatched junction nucleotides: 10. The CDR3 totals 16 residues. The germline gives CDR1 MDHEN, CDR2 SYDVKM.

The chain couples TRBV28 to TRBJ1-5; D is undetermined. V was cut by 3 bases and J by 3 bases, with 12 bases left in between. The CDR3 totals 15 residues. Per the germline V gene, CDR1 is MDHEN and CDR2 is SYDVKM. The CDR3 is CASSLGGPPNQPQHF. The CDR3 DNA follows: TGTGCCAGCAGTTTGGGAGGTCCCCCCAATCAGCCCCAGCATTTT.

V gene TRBV30 combines with J gene TRBJ1-1; the D is unclear. There are 14 residues in the CDR3. CDR1 and CDR2 from the germline V gene are GTSNPN and SVGIG (reference sequence). Deletions cut 4 bases from V and 2 bases from J, with 14 bases between. This CDR3 is CAWTPPRGNTEAFF. DNA for the CDR3: TGTGCCTGGACCCCCCCACGGGGAAACACTGAAGCTTTCTTT.

This sequence joins TRBV7-2 and TRBJ1-2; 9 bases are shared with TRBD1. The J segment lost 4 bases and the V segment lost 5 bases, leaving 8 bases of the junction unmatched. Germline-derived CDR1 and CDR2 are SGHTA and FQGNSA. This CDR3 contains 15 residues. For the CDR3, the DNA is TGTGCCAGCAGCCCAAGGACAGGGGAGGTCTATGGCTACACCTTC. Its protein product is CASSPRTGEVYGYTF.

J is TRBJ1-3 and V is TRBV7-2; D gene unclear. CDR1 is SGHTA, CDR2 FQGNSA, per germline. The CDR3 spans 13 residues. Trimming pared 6 bases from V and 2 bases from J, leaving 8 bases between. The CDR3 reads CASSFEPGNTIYF. The CDR3 DNA is TGTGCCAGCAGTTTTGAGCCTGGAAACACCATATATTTT.

The rearrangement joins TRBV28 to TRBJ1-2; D possibly corresponds to TRBD1 (6 bases). The CDR3 is 14 amino acids. From germline, CDR1 is MDHEN and CDR2 SYDVKM. Trimming removed 3 bases from V and 5 bases from J, with 13 bases in between. The CDR3, as DNA: TGTGCCAGCAGTTTGGTGTCAGGGGAATATGGCTACACCTTC. Translated, it gives CASSLVSGEYGYTF.

This clone was seen a handful of times. The rearrangement links TRBV4-1 to TRBJ1-6; tentative D call: TRBD1 (5 bases). This CDR3 is built from 14 residues. In germline, CDR1 is MGHRA, CDR2 YSYEKL. Trimming removed 1 base at V and 13 bases at J, with 14 bases between. CDR3 DNA: TGCGCCAGCAGCCAAGCACAGGAAAAGTTCCCCCTCCACTTT. It specifies CASSQAQEKFPLHF.

CDR3 residues: CASSLYRANTEAFF. CDR3 DNA: TGTGCCAGCAGTTTATACAGGGCGAACACTGAAGCTTTCTTT. This chain connects TRBV27 to TRBJ1-1; TRBD1 is a possible D gene (6 bases). V lost 1 base, J lost 1 base, and 7 bases lay in between. This CDR3 is built from 14 residues. Germline V lookup: CDR1 MNHEY, CDR2 SMNVEV (reference sequence).

The V and J genes are TRBV7-2 and TRBJ1-2, with 7 bases identical to TRBD1. Germline assignment: CDR1 SGHTA and CDR2 FQGNSA. The junction had 5 bases not matched to a gene; V was cut back by 1 base and J by 9 bases. CDR3 length: 13 residues. The chain's CDR3 is CASSLEGTVSYTF. The CDR3 DNA reads TGTGCCAGCAGCTTAGAAGGGACAGTTAGCTACACCTTC.

This chain joins TRBV10-1 and TRBJ2-1, with D maybe TRBD2 (5 bases). Per the germline V gene, CDR1 is WNHNN and CDR2 is SYGVQD (reference sequence). The CDR3 has 14 residues. V dropped 3 bases and J dropped 8 bases, with 14 bases sitting between them. This CDR3 reads CASSERVEGDEQFF. CDR3 nucleotide sequence: TGCGCCAGCAGTGAAAGGGTAGAGGGCGATGAGCAGTTCTTC.

The V gene is TRBV6-5, the J gene TRBJ1-1, with D possibly matching TRBD1 (6 bases). There are 13 residues in the CDR3. Trimming removed 2 bases from V and 5 bases from J, with 9 bases in between. CDR1 is MNHEY, CDR2 SVGAGI, per germline. Here the CDR3 DNA reads TGTGCCAGCAGTTACGGGGGGGCTACTGAAGCTTTCTTT. Protein sequence: CASSYGGATEAFF.

The CDR3 DNA follows: TGCAGGGGAGTTGGGGATGAAGCTTTCTTT. Its protein is CRGVGDEAFF. The chain carries TRBV20-1 and TRBJ1-1; unclear D gene. The germline V gene encodes CDR1 DFQATT and CDR2 SNEGSKA (reference sequence). The CDR3 spans 10 residues.

J is TRBJ1-6 and V is TRBV30, with D maybe TRBD1 (6 bases). Trimming stripped 0 bases from V and 10 bases from J, with 13 bases between. Germline V CDR1 and CDR2: GTSNPN, SVGIG (reference sequence). The length of the CDR3 is 14 residues. As DNA, the CDR3 is TGTGCCTGGAGTGTCGCGGGGGCAGGGTCACCCCTCCACTTT. Amino acids: CAWSVAGAGSPLHF.

This clone has just one count. The chain couples TRBV21-1 to TRBJ1-2. TRBV21-1 represents a pseudogene. The CDR3 loop spans 14 amino acids. CDR3 DNA: TGTGCCAGCAGCAATCTCCCACGGGAGGTCGGCTACACCTTC. Its translation: CASSNLPREVGYTF.

This clone was counted a few times. This chain links TRBV5-4 with TRBJ1-1, with no clear D. The CDR3 runs to 14 residues. Trimming cost V 4 bases and J 0 bases, with 10 bases left between them. Germline V lookup: CDR1 SGHNT, CDR2 YYREEE (reference sequence). The CDR3 region has the DNA TGTGCCAGCAGCCCGCCAGGCATGAACACTGAAGCTTTCTTT. Its protein product is CASSPPGMNTEAFF.

The chain couples TRBV6-6 to TRBJ1-2; TRBD1 matches at 9 bases. With 5 bases clipped from V and 0 bases from J, the junction kept 4 bases outside the gene matches. Per germline, CDR1 MNHNY and CDR2 SVGAGI (reference sequence). The CDR3 runs 15 residues. The CDR3 region has the DNA TGTGCCAGCAGTAAACGACAGGGGGCTAACTATGGCTACACCTTC. Its translation: CASSKRQGANYGYTF.

This clone came up a few times. The chain is built from TRBV5-1 and TRBJ2-3; TRBD2 agrees at 7 bases. The ends lost 4 bases at V and 1 base at J; junction bases unmatched: 6. Germline V gene sequence: CDR1 SGHRS, CDR2 YFSETQ. The CDR3 covers 15 residues. The CDR3 region is CASSRSGVGTDTQYF. DNA for the CDR3: TGCGCCAGCAGCCGCAGCGGGGTTGGCACAGATACGCAGTATTTT.